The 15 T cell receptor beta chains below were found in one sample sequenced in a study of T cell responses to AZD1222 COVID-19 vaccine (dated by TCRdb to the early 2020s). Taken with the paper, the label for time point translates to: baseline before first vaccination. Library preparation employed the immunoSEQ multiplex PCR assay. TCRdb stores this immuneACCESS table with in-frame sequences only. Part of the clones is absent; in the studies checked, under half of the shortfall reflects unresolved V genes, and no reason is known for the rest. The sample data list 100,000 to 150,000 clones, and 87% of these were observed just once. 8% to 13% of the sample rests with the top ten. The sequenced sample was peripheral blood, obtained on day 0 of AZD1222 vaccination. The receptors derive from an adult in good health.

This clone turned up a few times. The CDR3, as DNA: TGCGCCAGCAGCCAAGGATCGGGGCAGTTGAACACTGAAGCTTTCTTT. Translated, it gives CASSQGSGQLNTEAFF. The chain has TRBV4-1 and TRBJ1-1; D is possibly TRBD1 (5 bases). V was clipped by 1 base and J by 0 bases, with 12 bases between them. The CDR3 spans 16 residues. Germline lookup yields CDR1 MGHRA and CDR2 YSYEKL.

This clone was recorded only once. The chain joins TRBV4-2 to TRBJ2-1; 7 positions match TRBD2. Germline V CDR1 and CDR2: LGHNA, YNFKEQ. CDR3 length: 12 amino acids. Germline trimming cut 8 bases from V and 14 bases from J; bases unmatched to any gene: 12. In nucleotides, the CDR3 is TGTGCCAGCTCAAGGGCGGGAGATAGGAAGTTCTTC. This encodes CASSRAGDRKFF.

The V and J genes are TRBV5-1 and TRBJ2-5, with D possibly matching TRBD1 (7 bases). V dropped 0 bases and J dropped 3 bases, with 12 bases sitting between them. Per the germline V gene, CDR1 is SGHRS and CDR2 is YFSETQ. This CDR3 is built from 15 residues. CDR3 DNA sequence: TGCGCCAGCAGCTTGGGGGCCAGGGGGGAAGAGACCCAGTACTTC. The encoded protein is CASSLGARGEETQYF.

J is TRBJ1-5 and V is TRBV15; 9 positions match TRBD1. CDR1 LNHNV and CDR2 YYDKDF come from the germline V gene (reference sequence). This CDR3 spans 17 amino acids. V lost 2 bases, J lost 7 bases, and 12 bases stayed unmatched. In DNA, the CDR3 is TGTGCCACCAGCAGACTCATATCGACAGGGGGTTTCCAGCCCCAGCATTTT. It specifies CATSRLISTGGFQPQHF.

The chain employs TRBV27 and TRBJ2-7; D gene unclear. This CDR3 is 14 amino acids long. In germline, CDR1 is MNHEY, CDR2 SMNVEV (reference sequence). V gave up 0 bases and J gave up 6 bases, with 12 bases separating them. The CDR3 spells CASSLSNQAPEQYF. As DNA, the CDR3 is TGTGCCAGCAGTTTATCTAACCAGGCGCCCGAGCAGTACTTC.

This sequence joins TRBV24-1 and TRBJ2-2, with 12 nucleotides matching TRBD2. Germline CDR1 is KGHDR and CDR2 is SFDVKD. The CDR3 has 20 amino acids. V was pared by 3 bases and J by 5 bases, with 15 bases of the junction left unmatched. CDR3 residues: CATSDIRTSGTHLITGELFF. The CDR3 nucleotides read TGTGCCACCAGTGATATACGGACTAGCGGGACCCACCTGATTACCGGGGAGCTGTTTTTT.

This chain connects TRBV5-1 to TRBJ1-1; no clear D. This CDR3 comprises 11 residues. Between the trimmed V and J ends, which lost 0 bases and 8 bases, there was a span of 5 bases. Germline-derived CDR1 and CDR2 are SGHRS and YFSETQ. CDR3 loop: CASSLGEEAFF. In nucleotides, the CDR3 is TGCGCCAGCAGCTTGGGGGAAGAAGCTTTCTTT.

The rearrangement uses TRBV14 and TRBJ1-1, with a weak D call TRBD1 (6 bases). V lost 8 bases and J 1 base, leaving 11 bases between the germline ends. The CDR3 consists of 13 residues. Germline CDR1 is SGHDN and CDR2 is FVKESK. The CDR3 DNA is TGTGCCAGCTTTCGGACAGCGAACACTGAAGCTTTCTTT. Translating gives CASFRTANTEAFF. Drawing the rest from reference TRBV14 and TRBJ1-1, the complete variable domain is EAGVTQFPSHSVIEKGQTVTLRCDPISGHDNLYWYRRVMGKEIKFLLHFVKESKQDESGMPNNRFLAERTGGTYSTLKVQPAELEDSGVYFCASFRTANTEAFFGQGTRLTVV.

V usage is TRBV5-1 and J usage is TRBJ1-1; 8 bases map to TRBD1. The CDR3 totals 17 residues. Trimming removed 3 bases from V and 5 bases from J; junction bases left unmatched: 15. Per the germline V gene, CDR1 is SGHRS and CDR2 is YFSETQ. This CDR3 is CASSSHGQGGGVTEAFF. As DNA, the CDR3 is TGCGCCAGCAGCTCGCACGGACAGGGAGGAGGAGTTACTGAAGCTTTCTTT.

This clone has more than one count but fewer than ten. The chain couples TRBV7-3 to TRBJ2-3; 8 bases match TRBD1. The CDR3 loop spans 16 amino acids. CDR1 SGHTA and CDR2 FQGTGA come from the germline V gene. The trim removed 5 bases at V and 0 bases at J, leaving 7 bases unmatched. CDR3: CASSLGDRFSTDTQYF. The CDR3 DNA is TGTGCCAGCAGCCTGGGGGACAGGTTTAGCACAGATACGCAGTATTTT. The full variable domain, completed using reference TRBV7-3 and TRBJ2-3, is GAGVSQTPSNKVTEKGKYVELRCDPISGHTALYWYRQSLGQGPEFLIYFQGTGAADDSGLPNDRFFAVRPEGSVSTLKIQRTERGDSAVYLCASSLGDRFSTDTQYFGPGTRLTVL.

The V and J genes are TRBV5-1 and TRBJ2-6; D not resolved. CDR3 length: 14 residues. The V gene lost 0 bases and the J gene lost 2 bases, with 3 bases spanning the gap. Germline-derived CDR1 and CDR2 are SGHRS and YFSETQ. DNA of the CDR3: TGCGCCAGCAGCTTGGATACTGGGGCCAACGTCCTGACTTTC. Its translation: CASSLDTGANVLTF. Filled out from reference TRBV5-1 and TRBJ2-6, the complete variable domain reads KAGVTQTPRYLIKTRGQQVTLSCSPISGHRSVSWYQQTPGQGLQFLFEYFSETQRNKGNFPGRFSGRQFSNSRSEMNVSTLELGDSALYLCASSLDTGANVLTFGAGSRLTVL.

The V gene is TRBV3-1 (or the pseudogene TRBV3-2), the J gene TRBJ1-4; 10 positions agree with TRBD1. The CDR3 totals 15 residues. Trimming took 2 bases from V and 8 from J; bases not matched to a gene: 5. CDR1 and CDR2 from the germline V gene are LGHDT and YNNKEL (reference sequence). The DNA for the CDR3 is TGTGCCAGCAGCCAATACGGGACAGGGGAGGAAAAACTGTTTTTT. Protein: CASSQYGTGEEKLFF.

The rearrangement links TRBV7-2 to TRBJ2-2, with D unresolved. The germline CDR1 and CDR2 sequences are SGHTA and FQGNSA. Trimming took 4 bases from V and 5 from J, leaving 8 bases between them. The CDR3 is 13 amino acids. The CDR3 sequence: CASSSVGTGELFF. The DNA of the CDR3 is TGTGCCAGCAGCTCCGTTGGGACCGGGGAGCTGTTTTTT.

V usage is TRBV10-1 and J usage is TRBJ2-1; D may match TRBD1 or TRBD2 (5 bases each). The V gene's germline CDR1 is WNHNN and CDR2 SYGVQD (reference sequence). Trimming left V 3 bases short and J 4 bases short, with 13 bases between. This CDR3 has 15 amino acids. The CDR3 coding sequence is TGCGCCAGCAGTGATGGGGGAAGTATATACAATGAGCAGTTCTTC. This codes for CASSDGGSIYNEQFF.

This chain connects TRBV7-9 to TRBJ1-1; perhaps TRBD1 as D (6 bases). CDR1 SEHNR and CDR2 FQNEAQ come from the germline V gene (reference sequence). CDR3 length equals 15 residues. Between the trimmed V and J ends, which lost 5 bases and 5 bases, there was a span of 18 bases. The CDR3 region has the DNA TGTGCCAGCAGCCCTAGCAGGGGATCGAAGACTGAAGCTTTCTTT. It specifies CASSPSRGSKTEAFF. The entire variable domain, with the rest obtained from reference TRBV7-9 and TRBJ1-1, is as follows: DTGVSQNPRHKITKRGQNVTFRCDPISEHNRLYWYRQTLGQGPEFLTYFQNEAQLEKSRLLSDRFSAERPKGSFSTLEIQRTEQGDSAMYLCASSPSRGSKTEAFFGQGTRLTVV.